Included here is one TCR beta chain sequence, with context. Sequencing was performed with immunoSEQ multiplex PCR; in TCRdb, only in-frame clones are kept and a portion is missing. Among 150,000 to 200,000 clones listed, around 91% were seen once. The CDR3 contains 14 residues. Trimming left V 0 bases short and J 4 bases short, with 7 bases between. In germline, CDR1 is MGHRA, CDR2 YSYEKL. These data are taken from a study of blood T cell repertoires in COVID-19. Cohort assignment relied on participant-reported clinical history. This clonotype was sampled from a woman aged 18-29 years who had recovered from COVID-19. The chain couples TRBV4-1 to TRBJ1-5, with D unclear. Sequencing was done on a sample of PBMCs or T cells enriched from blood (not recorded which). CDR3 in DNA: TGCGCCAGCAGCCAAGATCCCGGGAATCAGCCCCAGCATTTT. This codes for CASSQDPGNQPQHF.